This T cell receptor (beta chain) originates from a study of blood T cells in healthy people across ages. The germline gives CDR1 DFQATT, CDR2 SNEGSKA (reference sequence). The CDR3 has 13 amino acids. Then a second PCR, running roughly 7 to 11 cycles, was carried out with a sample-barcoded 5' primer and a J-beta primer mix. From the 5' RACE reads, TCRdb called clonotypes with MiXCR, one entry per CDR3 protein. Of 750,000 or so distinct CDR3 sequences listed, around a quarter are singletons. This sample also belongs to another study, concerning T cells of mothers and their children.

The receptor was isolated from a boy aged 5 to 17 in good health. The material sequenced was blood. The chain recombines TRBV20-1 with TRBJ2-1; no clear D gene. The CDR3, as DNA: TGCAGCGCAATTAGGGCAGGTAATGGTGAGCAGTTCTTC. Amino acid sequence: CSAIRAGNGEQFF.